The T cell receptor beta chain described here comes from a study of cytomegalovirus exposure and HLA in healthy donors. Assay used: immunoSEQ multiplex PCR; TCRdb lists only in-frame clones, some missing. The profile covers 130,000 or so clones, with roughly 89% appearing a single time and about 2.1% taken by the ten largest. About this clone itself: The target antigen is unknown.

In germline, CDR1 is LNHDA, CDR2 SQIVND (reference sequence). The CDR3 spans 17 residues. Losses at the gene ends were 2 bases for V and 7 bases for J; bases not matched to a gene: 13. Notes on the study in general: Some public TCRs appeared in many individuals, while most sequences were rare.

Material: PBMCs. The TCR was taken from a woman under 30 in good health and CMV-seronegative. The J gene is TRBJ2-4, the V gene TRBV19; TRBD2 matches 8 bases. The CDR3 loop reads CASSILSGRRGGNIQYF. As DNA, the CDR3 is TGTGCCAGTAGTATACTCTCTGGAAGACGGGGGGGCAACATTCAGTACTTC.